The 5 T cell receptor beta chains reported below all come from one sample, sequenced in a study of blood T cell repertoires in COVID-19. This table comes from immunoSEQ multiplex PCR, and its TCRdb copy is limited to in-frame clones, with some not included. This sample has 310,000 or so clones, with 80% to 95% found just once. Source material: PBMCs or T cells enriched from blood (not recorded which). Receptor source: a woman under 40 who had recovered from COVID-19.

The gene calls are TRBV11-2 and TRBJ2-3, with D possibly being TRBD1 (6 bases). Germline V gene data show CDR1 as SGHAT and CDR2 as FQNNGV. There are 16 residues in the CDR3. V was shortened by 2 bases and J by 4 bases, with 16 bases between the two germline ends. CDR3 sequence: CASSLINPQGPDTQYF. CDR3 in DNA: TGTGCCAGCAGCTTAATCAACCCGCAGGGGCCAGATACGCAGTATTTT.

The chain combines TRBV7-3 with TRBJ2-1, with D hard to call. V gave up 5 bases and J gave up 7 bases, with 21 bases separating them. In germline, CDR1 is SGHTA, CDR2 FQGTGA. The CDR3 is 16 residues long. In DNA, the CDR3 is TGTGCCAGCAGCACCCCCGGGTCTTCCTCCTTTAATGAGCAGTTCTTC. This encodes CASSTPGSSSFNEQFF.

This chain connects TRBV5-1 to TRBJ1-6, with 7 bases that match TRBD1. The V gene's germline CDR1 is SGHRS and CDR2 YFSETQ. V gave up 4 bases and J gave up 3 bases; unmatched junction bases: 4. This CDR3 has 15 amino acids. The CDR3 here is CASSTGAVYNSPLHF. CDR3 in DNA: TGCGCCAGCAGCACAGGGGCCGTCTATAATTCACCCCTCCACTTT.

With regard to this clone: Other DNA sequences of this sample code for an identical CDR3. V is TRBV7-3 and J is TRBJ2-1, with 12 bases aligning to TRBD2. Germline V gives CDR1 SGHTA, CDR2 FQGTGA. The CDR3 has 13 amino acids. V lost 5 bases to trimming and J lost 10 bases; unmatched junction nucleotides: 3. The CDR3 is CASSLGLAGEQFF. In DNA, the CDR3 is TGTGCCAGCAGCCTAGGACTAGCGGGAGAGCAGTTCTTC. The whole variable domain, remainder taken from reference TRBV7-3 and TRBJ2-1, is GAGVSQTPSNKVTEKGKYVELRCDPISGHTALYWYRQSLGQGPEFLIYFQGTGAADDSGLPNDRFFAVRPEGSVSTLKIQRTERGDSAVYLCASSLGLAGEQFFGPGTRLTVL.

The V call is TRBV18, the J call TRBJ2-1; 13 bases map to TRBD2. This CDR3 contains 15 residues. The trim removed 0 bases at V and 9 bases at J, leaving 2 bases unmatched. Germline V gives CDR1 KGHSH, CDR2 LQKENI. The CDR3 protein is CASSPPGLAGSEQFF. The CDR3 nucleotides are TGTGCCAGCTCACCACCGGGACTAGCGGGATCTGAGCAGTTCTTC.